A single sample gave rise to the 21 T cell receptor beta chains below, sequenced in a study of CD8 T cells in Susac syndrome. Reverse transcription of roughly 0.5 to 1 ug RNA used random hexamers. Each CDR3 protein gets one entry after TCRdb re-called the immunoSEQ multiplex PCR reads with MiXCR. The sample has some 260,000 distinct CDR3 sequences; 70% to 90% are singletons. Sequencing input: CD8+ T cells from PBMCs. Every receptor here comes from a human donor with multiple sclerosis.

This clonotype was picked up a small number of times. V is TRBV6-6 and J is TRBJ2-1, with 9 bases fitting TRBD2. V dropped 0 bases and J dropped 7; count of bases not matched to a gene: 4. The CDR3 totals 15 residues. The V gene's germline CDR1 is MNHNY and CDR2 SVGAGI (reference sequence). CDR3 DNA sequence: TGTGCCAGCAGTTACTCTAGCGGGAGAGTAAATGAGCAGTTCTTC. Encoded protein: CASSYSSGRVNEQFF.

Only one count was recorded for this clonotype. J is TRBJ2-3 and V is TRBV7-9; D remains ambiguous. The germline V gene has CDR1 SEHNR and CDR2 FQNEAQ (reference sequence). The CDR3 covers 14 residues. The V end lost 5 bases, the J end lost 2 bases, and 11 bases lay between the germline ends. The DNA for the CDR3 is TGTGCCAGCAGCGATCCAGTCATCACAGATACGCAGTATTTT. It codes for CASSDPVITDTQYF.

This chain connects TRBV27 to TRBJ2-1; TRBD2 might be the D (5 bases). The V end lost 3 bases, the J end lost 0 bases, and 6 bases lay between the germline ends. From germline, CDR1 is MNHEY and CDR2 SMNVEV (reference sequence). This CDR3 has 14 residues. CDR3 sequence reads: CASSLRVSYNEQFF. CDR3 DNA: TGTGCCAGCAGTTTGCGGGTCTCCTACAATGAGCAGTTCTTC.

In regard to this clonotype: The CDR3 end shows no conserved phenylalanine or tryptophan, and so a read error is likely. The CDR3 nucleotides are TGTGCCAGCAGCTCCCCGACAGTGAACACTGAAGCTTTCCTT. Translation gives CASSSPTVNTEAFL. The V gene is TRBV7-3, the J gene TRBJ1-1, with D possibly being TRBD1 (5 bases). The CDR3 is made up of 14 amino acids. The germline CDR1 and CDR2 sequences are SGHTA and FQGTGA. Trimming left V 4 bases short and J 0 bases short, with 9 bases between.

This rearrangement joins TRBV7-9 to TRBJ2-1, with TRBD2 matching over 7 bases. The J segment lost 4 bases and the V segment lost 6 bases, leaving 18 bases of the junction unmatched. Looked up from germline, CDR1 is SEHNR and CDR2 is FQNEAQ (reference sequence). The CDR3 totals 18 residues. CDR3 region: CASRTPPFPGGSYNEQFF. CDR3 nucleotide sequence: TGTGCCAGCAGGACCCCCCCTTTTCCGGGAGGTTCGTACAATGAGCAGTTCTTC.

The gene calls are TRBV29-1 and TRBJ2-3; 7 bases align to TRBD2. Unmatched junction bases numbered 23, after V lost 7 bases and J lost 1 base. The CDR3 is made up of 19 amino acids. Germline loops: CDR1 SQVTM, CDR2 ANQGSEA. CDR3 region: CSATAGLAEQARRTDTQYF. In nucleotides, the CDR3 is TGCAGCGCCACTGCGGGCCTAGCGGAACAAGCCCGACGCACAGATACGCAGTATTTT.

J is TRBJ2-7 and V is TRBV5-1; D remains ambiguous. The CDR3 totals 14 residues. V was clipped by 2 bases and J by 2 bases, with 11 bases between them. Germline assignment: CDR1 SGHRS and CDR2 YFSETQ. CDR3 region: CASSLVGKPYEQYF. The CDR3 nucleotides read TGCGCCAGCAGCTTAGTGGGTAAACCCTACGAGCAGTACTTC.

This clonotype has just one count. The chain carries TRBV19 and TRBJ1-1; TRBD1 might be the D (6 bases). This CDR3 is 13 amino acids long. CDR1 is LNHDA and CDR2 is SQIVND in the germline V gene (reference sequence). Trimming pared 10 bases from V and 1 base from J, leaving 13 bases between. In DNA form, the CDR3 reads TGTGCCACTACAAGGGGGGCGAACACTGAAGCTTTCTTT. This sequence encodes CATTRGANTEAFF.

The chain uses TRBV5-1 and TRBJ2-5; D gene ambiguous. The germline V gene encodes CDR1 SGHRS and CDR2 YFSETQ. This CDR3 is built from 11 residues. V was trimmed by 6 bases and J by 4 bases, leaving 7 bases between them. The CDR3 region has the DNA TGCGCCAGCACCACGGCAGAGACCCAGTACTTC. Its protein product is CASTTAETQYF.

V usage is TRBV27 and J usage is TRBJ2-7; D possibly corresponds to TRBD2 (6 bases). The CDR3 loop spans 14 amino acids. Germline V lookup: CDR1 MNHEY, CDR2 SMNVEV (reference sequence). V was shortened by 5 bases and J by 1 base, with 12 bases between the two germline ends. The DNA of the CDR3 is TGTGCCAGCAGTCCCCTGGGACTTTCCTACGAGCAGTACTTC. It translates to CASSPLGLSYEQYF.

The chain couples TRBV30 to TRBJ2-1, with TRBD2 identical over 14 bases. This CDR3 has 17 residues. The trim removed 5 bases at V and 5 bases at J, leaving 11 bases unmatched. Germline V gene lookup returns CDR1 GTSNPN and CDR2 SVGIG (reference sequence). For the CDR3, the DNA is TGTGCCTGGTCCGGGACTAGCGGGAGTCTTGCAAACAATGAGCAGTTCTTC. Amino acids: CAWSGTSGSLANNEQFF.

The rearrangement links TRBV20-1 to TRBJ2-6; D not certain. The CDR3 is 17 amino acids. The ends were cut back, 2 bases at V and 1 base at J, with 15 bases in the middle. CDR1 DFQATT and CDR2 SNEGSKA come from the germline V gene (reference sequence). This chain's CDR3 is CSARKGHGNSGANVLTF. The CDR3 DNA reads TGCAGTGCTAGAAAGGGCCATGGAAATTCTGGGGCCAACGTCCTGACTTTC.

The CDR3 reads CASSESKSSYNSPLHF. CDR3 bases: TGTGCCAGCAGTGAAAGTAAGAGCTCCTATAATTCACCCCTCCACTTT. V gene TRBV25-1 combines with J gene TRBJ1-6; D is ambiguous. In germline, CDR1 is MGHDK, CDR2 SYGVNS. Trimming pared 2 bases from V and 0 bases from J, leaving 8 bases between. The CDR3 has 16 residues.

The chain employs TRBV28 and TRBJ1-5; 7 nucleotides align to TRBD1. CDR1 is MDHEN and CDR2 is SYDVKM in the germline V gene. The CDR3 has 15 amino acids. The ends lost 7 bases at V and 2 bases at J; junction bases unmatched: 8. The DNA for the CDR3 is TGTGCCAGCACCCGCAGGGGGGTGGGCAATCAGCCCCAGCATTTT. It is translated as CASTRRGVGNQPQHF. Full variable domain (remainder filled in from reference TRBV28 and TRBJ1-5): DVKVTQSSRYLVKRTGEKVFLECVQDMDHENMFWYRQDPGLGLRLIYFSYDVKMKEKGDIPEGYSVSREKKERFSLILESASTNQTSMYLCASTRRGVGNQPQHFGDGTRLSIL.

J is TRBJ2-7 and V is TRBV29-1; possibly TRBD2 for D (6 bases). Between the trimmed V and J ends, which lost 7 bases and 2 bases, there was a span of 18 bases. The germline gives CDR1 SQVTM, CDR2 ANQGSEA. The CDR3 totals 14 residues. CDR3 coding DNA: TGCAGCGCCGGGACCCGGGAGAGGGCCTACGAGCAGTACTTC. Its translation is CSAGTRERAYEQYF.

This chain joins TRBV29-1 and TRBJ2-1; 10 positions match TRBD2. This CDR3 region has 18 residues. V lost 7 bases and J lost 0; bases outside the gene matches: 15. In germline, CDR1 is SQVTM, CDR2 ANQGSEA. The CDR3 DNA is TGCAGCGGCGAGCTAGCGGGAGCTTTGCTGAGCTCCTACAATGAGCAGTTCTTC. It yields the protein CSGELAGALLSSYNEQFF.

This clonotype was picked up a small number of times. This rearrangement joins TRBV9 to TRBJ1-3; no clear D. The V and J ends lost 7 bases and 1 base respectively, with 9 bases between them. The CDR3 runs 13 residues. Germline V lookup: CDR1 SGDLS, CDR2 YYNGEE. CDR3 protein: CASAEGSGNTIYF. DNA of the CDR3: TGTGCCAGCGCTGAGGGATCTGGAAACACCATATATTTT.

The chain uses TRBV27 and TRBJ1-1; 10 bases are a match to TRBD1. The CDR3 extends over 15 amino acids. The V segment lost 7 bases and the J segment 4 bases; nucleotides outside the gene matches: 9. Germline values: CDR1 MNHEY, CDR2 SMNVEV (reference sequence). The CDR3 DNA reads as TGTGCCAGCACCCTCGGGACAGGGGCGGGCACTGAAGCTTTCTTT. It codes for CASTLGTGAGTEAFF.

Only a few counts were recorded for this clonotype. This chain joins TRBV12-3 or TRBV12-4 and TRBJ2-7; the D call may be TRBD1 or TRBD2 (5 bases each). This CDR3 region has 13 residues. With 5 bases removed from V and 4 bases from J, the gap between germline ends came to 12 bases. CDR3 protein: CASSTGRIYEQYF. The CDR3 DNA follows: TGTGCCAGCAGTACGGGACGGATATACGAGCAGTACTTC.

The chain links TRBV6-2 or TRBV6-3 to TRBJ2-1; 7 positions agree with TRBD1. The CDR3 is 13 residues long. V lost 2 bases to trimming and J lost 14 bases; unmatched junction nucleotides: 9. In germline, CDR1 is MNHEY, CDR2 SVGEGT. The CDR3 DNA follows: TGTGCCAGCAGTTACCCACCGGGACAGAGGGAGTTCTTC. Its protein product is CASSYPPGQREFF.

This chain links TRBV30 with TRBJ1-1, with D hard to call. Trimming stripped 3 bases from V and 0 bases from J, with 17 bases between. Germline V CDR1 and CDR2: GTSNPN, SVGIG (reference sequence). The CDR3 is 16 residues long. The CDR3 DNA follows: TGTGCCTGGAGCAAACTCACGGAAAAAATGAACACTGAAGCTTTCTTT. Encoded protein: CAWSKLTEKMNTEAFF.